This TCR beta chain was captured in a study of T cell repertoires in ileal Crohn's disease. Across the whole study: At surgery, around 40% of patients smoked, with median disease duration 7.9 years. About half of patients got postoperative therapy: roughly 12 thiopurines, around 18 anti-TNF. Whole-study findings and limits: Active smokers at surgery had more clonal expansions than non-smokers. Mucosal expansions were suggested to be mainly CD8 T cells.

Germline CDR1 is MDHEN and CDR2 is SYDVKM. Trimming cost V 7 bases and J 6 bases; bases outside gene matches: 10. The CDR3 has 17 amino acids. Libraries were prepared by immunoSEQ multiplex PCR; TCRdb keeps only in-frame clonotypes and omits some of them. The profile shows about 2,100 clones, about 74% of them singletons. The sorted cells were lamina propria lymphocytes from surgical specimens, first isolated by density gradient. A word on this clone: The antigen is unknown.

The chain uses TRBV28 and TRBJ2-2; 14 bases agree with TRBD2. Input material: CD8+ T cells from ileum. This receptor was obtained from an adult with Crohn's disease. Some clones in this sample may be carry-over from other donors' samples. CDR3 residues: CASTTTSGRAFPGELFF. CDR3 sequence (DNA): TGTGCCAGCACTACGACTAGCGGGAGGGCCTTTCCCGGGGAGCTGTTTTTT.